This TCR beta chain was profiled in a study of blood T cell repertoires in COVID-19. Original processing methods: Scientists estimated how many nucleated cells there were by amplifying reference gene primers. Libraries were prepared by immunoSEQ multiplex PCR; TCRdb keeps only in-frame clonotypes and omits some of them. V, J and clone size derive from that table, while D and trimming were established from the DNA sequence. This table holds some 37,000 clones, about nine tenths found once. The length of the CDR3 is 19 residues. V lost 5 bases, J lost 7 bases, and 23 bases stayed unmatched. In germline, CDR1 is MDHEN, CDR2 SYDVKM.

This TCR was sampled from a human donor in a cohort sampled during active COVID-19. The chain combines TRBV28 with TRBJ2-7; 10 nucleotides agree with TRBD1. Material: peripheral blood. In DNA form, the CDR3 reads TGTGCCAGCAGTACTCCGGGACAGGGGATAGTAATCGGGAGGTGGGAGCAGTACTTC. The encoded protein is CASSTPGQGIVIGRWEQYF.